The source of this TCR beta chain is a study of vaccination and CD4 T cells after COVID-19. Overall study: Cells received overlapping spike peptides from SARS-CoV-2, HCoV-NL63, HCoV-OC43 and HCoV-229E as stimulation.

A note on this clonotype: Its target is unknown.

CDR1 DFQATT and CDR2 SNEGSKA come from the germline V gene (reference sequence). V lost 3 bases, J lost 5 bases, and 7 bases stayed unmatched. The CDR3 has 14 amino acids. Sample treatment: roughly nine-day PBMC culture with coronavirus spike peptide pools or control peptides (ViraFEST assay). Sequencing of DNA taken from cultured CD4+ T cells relied on the Oncomine TCR Beta short-read assay. From the PCR reads, TCRdb called clonotypes with MiXCR, one entry per CDR3 protein. The sample holds fewer than 20,000 distinct CDR3 sequences, approximately 57% seen once. This chain uses TRBV20-1 with TRBJ2-1; the match to TRBD2 covers 7 bases. The sample here was CD4+ T cells from blood, cultured in vitro, taken before SARS-CoV-2 vaccination. This sequence originates from a human donor who had recovered from COVID-19. The CDR3 DNA reads TGCAGTGCTAGGACTAGCAGGTACCACAATGAGCAGTTCTTC. Protein sequence: CSARTSRYHNEQFF.